What follows describes a single T cell receptor beta chain. This entry comes from a study of T cell responses to AZD1222 COVID-19 vaccine. The assay was immunoSEQ multiplex PCR, and TCRdb's table has in-frame clones only and misses some. The table includes 120,000 to 150,000 clones, about 81% detected once. The CDR3 loop spans 14 amino acids. V gave up 6 bases and J gave up 2 bases, with 11 bases separating them. CDR1 is MNHEY, CDR2 SMNVEV, per germline (reference sequence). Sequencing used peripheral blood, obtained on day 0 of MenACWY control vaccination. The sequence was obtained from an adult in good health. The chain uses TRBV27 and TRBJ1-3; D is unresolved. CDR3 sequence: CASSRTATGNTIYF. CDR3 sequence (DNA): TGTGCCAGCAGCCGGACTGCGACTGGAAACACCATATATTTT.